This T cell receptor beta chain originates from a study of T cells in Graves' hyperthyroidism and ophthalmopathy. The investigators amplified TCR beta CDR3 regions from RNA transcripts. First-round RT-PCR with HTBI primers amplified the TCR CDR3 region. In TCRdb, the multiplex PCR reads were re-called with MiXCR into one record per CDR3 protein. Of roughly 660,000 distinct CDR3 sequences listed, roughly 17% are singletons. The sample holds a few counts of this clonotype. Germline values: CDR1 SGHTA, CDR2 FQGNSA. The CDR3 totals 17 residues. Trimming removed 2 bases from V and 0 bases from J, with 14 bases in between.

This chain uses TRBV7-2 with TRBJ1-3; D is undetermined. Specimen: blood. The sequence was collected from a man aged 50 to 60 with Graves' hyperthyroidism. The CDR3: CASSLNGGGRSGNTIYF. CDR3 DNA: TGTGCCAGCAGCTTAAACGGTGGTGGACGCTCTGGAAACACCATATATTTT.